The rows below give T cell receptor beta chains drawn from one sample of a study of vaccination and CD4 T cells after COVID-19. These receptors are not linked to any known antigen. TCRdb redid the calling of the PCR reads with MiXCR, one entry per CDR3 protein. This table holds roughly 12,000 distinct CDR3 sequences, around 50% found once. Sequencing input: CD4+ T cells from blood, cultured in vitro. The origin of the receptors is a human donor who had recovered from COVID-19. The CDR3 runs from the conserved cysteine through the conserved F or W. Fields, in order: clone size, V gene, J gene, D gene, CDR3 protein, CDR3 DNA. The D gene is left open where the match is weak. Expanded clones get a size class; other rows say once, few or many, or leave the size out.

>.|TRBV20-1|TRBJ2-4|TRBD2
CSALGLAGLKNIQYF
TGCAGTGCTTTGGGACTAGCGGGGCTTAAAAACATTCAGTACTTC
>.|TRBV20-1|TRBJ2-7|TRBD1
CSAPGTGNSYEQYF
TGCAGTGCACCCGGGACAGGGAACTCCTACGAGCAGTACTTC
>.|TRBV20-1|TRBJ2-7|TRBD1
CSARGGTGAYEQYF
TGCAGTGCTAGAGGAGGGACAGGCGCCTACGAGCAGTACTTC
>few|TRBV6-5|TRBJ1-2|TRBD1
CASSSQGDYGYTF
TGTGCCAGCAGTTCACAGGGGGACTATGGCTACACCTTC
>.|TRBV19|TRBJ2-1|TRBD2
CASSISSGWGDEQFF
TGTGCCAGTAGTATTTCTAGCGGGTGGGGCGATGAGCAGTTCTTC
>.|TRBV30|TRBJ2-5|.
CAWSTSDETQYF
TGTGCCTGGAGTACGAGCGATGAGACCCAGTACTTC
>once|TRBV20-1|TRBJ2-7|.
CSAINARDHSYEQYF
TGCAGTGCTATTAACGCCAGGGACCACTCCTACGAGCAGTACTTC
>.|TRBV5-1|TRBJ2-7|.
CASSSTAGTYEQYF
TGCGCCAGCAGCTCCACGGCCGGTACCTACGAGCAGTACTTC
>.|TRBV28|TRBJ1-1|.
CASSSLTRVREGPRPTFF
TGTGCCAGCAGTTCCCTGACGCGTGTCAGGGAGGGCCCGCGGCCCACTTTCTTT
>few|TRBV7-6|TRBJ1-2|.
CASSPFSRANYGYTF
TGTGCCAGCAGCCCTTTTTCCAGGGCTAACTATGGCTACACCTTC
>.|TRBV19|TRBJ2-5|.
CASSPQYQETQYF
TGTGCCAGTAGTCCCCAGTACCAAGAGACCCAGTACTTC
>.|TRBV4-2|TRBJ2-1|TRBD2
CASSQLGLAGTRNEQFF
TGTGCCAGCAGCCAGCTGGGACTAGCGGGGACGCGTAATGAGCAGTTCTTC
>.|TRBV10-2|TRBJ2-3|.
CASSQESDTQYF
TGCGCCAGCAGTCAGGAGAGCGATACGCAGTATTTT
>.|TRBV20-1|TRBJ2-1|.
CSANRRGGTSYNEQFF
TGCAGTGCTAACAGGCGTGGCGGAACCTCCTACAATGAGCAGTTCTTC
>.|TRBV6-1|TRBJ2-1|.
CASSEAGREEFF
TGTGCCAGCAGTGAAGCAGGCAGGGAGGAGTTCTTC
>.|TRBV19|TRBJ2-1|TRBD2
CASTSARGSSYNEQFF
TGTGCCAGTACCTCTGCCCGCGGGAGCTCCTACAATGAGCAGTTCTTC
>.|TRBV10-3|TRBJ2-3|.
CAISETSQKLDTQYF
TGTGCCATCAGTGAGACTAGCCAAAAACTAGATACGCAGTATTTT
>.|TRBV20-1|TRBJ1-3|TRBD1
CSARDPTGDSSGNTIYF
TGCAGTGCTAGAGACCCGACAGGGGACTCCTCTGGAAACACCATATATTTT
>.|TRBV6-5|TRBJ1-3|.
CASSYGNTIYF
TGTGCCAGCAGTTATGGAAACACCATATATTTT
>.|TRBV7-9|TRBJ2-5|TRBD2
CASSLAMGSGETQYF
TGTGCCAGCAGCTTAGCGATGGGTAGCGGGGAGACCCAGTACTTC
>.|TRBV29-1|TRBJ2-1|TRBD2
CSVGGASGSADEQFF
TGCAGCGTTGGAGGGGCTAGCGGGAGTGCGGATGAGCAGTTCTTC
>.|TRBV7-9|TRBJ2-3|TRBD2
CASSYLAGGLDTQYF
TGTGCCAGCAGCTATCTAGCGGGAGGGTTAGATACGCAGTATTTT
>few|TRBV6-5|TRBJ2-5|.
CASSYSRGETQYF
TGTGCCAGCAGTTACTCGAGGGGAGAGACCCAGTACTTC
>.|TRBV7-9|TRBJ1-1|.
CASTEWAAGMNTEAFF
TGTGCCAGCACCGAGTGGGCGGCTGGCATGAACACTGAAGCTTTCTTT
>.|TRBV5-5|TRBJ2-5|.
CASSHLRGQETQYF
TGTGCCAGCAGCCACCTGAGGGGCCAAGAGACCCAGTACTTC
>.|TRBV12-3/TRBV12-4|TRBJ2-7|.
CASTPGTGEVSYEQYF
TGTGCCAGCACCCCGGGAACAGGGGAGGTTTCCTACGAGCAGTACTTC
>.|TRBV20-1|TRBJ2-1|.
CSARSPPMLGYNEQFF
TGCAGTGCTAGATCGCCCCCTATGCTGGGGTACAATGAGCAGTTCTTC
>few|TRBV10-3|TRBJ2-5|TRBD1
CAISDGTGNQETQYF
TGTGCCATCAGTGATGGGACAGGGAACCAAGAGACCCAGTACTTC
>.|TRBV28|TRBJ1-5|.
CASSKGNQPQHF
TGTGCCAGCAGCAAGGGCAATCAGCCCCAGCATTTT
>.|TRBV5-4|TRBJ2-5|.
CASGRDIETQYF
TGTGCCAGCGGCCGGGACATTGAGACCCAGTACTTC
>.|TRBV20-1|TRBJ2-2|TRBD1
CSARDQGAGELFF
TGCAGTGCTAGAGATCAGGGGGCCGGGGAGCTGTTTTTT
>.|TRBV20-1|TRBJ2-5|.
CSARGAETQYF
TGCAGTGCTAGAGGGGCGGAGACCCAGTACTTC
>few|TRBV4-2|TRBJ2-7|TRBD1
CASSFRDRVQQYF
TGTGCCAGCAGCTTCCGGGACAGGGTGCAGCAGTACTTC
>.|TRBV12-3/TRBV12-4|TRBJ1-5|.
CASRGGRNQPQHF
TGTGCCAGCAGGGGGGGGAGGAATCAGCCCCAGCATTTT
>.|TRBV29-1|TRBJ2-3|.
CSSLEGDTQYF
TGCAGCTCGCTCGAGGGAGATACGCAGTATTTT
>.|TRBV6-1|TRBJ2-3|.
CASTLRESTDTQYF
TGTGCCAGCACTCTTAGGGAGAGCACAGATACGCAGTATTTT
>.|TRBV7-2|TRBJ2-3|TRBD2
CASSSWTSGTDTQYF
TGTGCCAGCAGCTCTTGGACTAGCGGCACAGATACGCAGTATTTT
>.|TRBV6-5|TRBJ2-7|.
CASSYGGREYEQYF
TGTGCCAGCAGTTACGGCGGCAGAGAGTACGAGCAGTACTTC
>.|TRBV15|TRBJ2-7|TRBD2
CATSSTSGRFYEQYF
TGTGCCACCAGCAGTACTAGCGGGAGATTTTACGAGCAGTACTTC
>.|TRBV6-2/TRBV6-3|TRBJ1-2|.
CASTDPGQEGYTF
TGTGCCAGCACCGACCCGGGACAAGAGGGCTACACCTTC
>.|TRBV7-9|TRBJ2-4|TRBD2
CASSLGLLAGGFAKNIQYF
TGTGCCAGCAGCTTAGGATTGCTAGCGGGAGGCTTTGCCAAAAACATTCAGTACTTC
>few|TRBV20-1|TRBJ1-1|TRBD1
CSAPGGRQGPAEAFF
TGCAGTGCTCCCGGGGGACGACAGGGACCCGCTGAAGCTTTCTTT
>.|TRBV19|TRBJ2-7|.
CASKGTPDPGEQYF
TGTGCCAGTAAAGGGACCCCAGACCCCGGAGAGCAGTACTTC
>once|TRBV27|TRBJ2-3|.
CASSPMAARHLGTDTQYF
TGTGCCAGCAGTCCGATGGCCGCCAGGCACCTCGGCACAGATACGCAGTATTTT
>few|TRBV12-3/TRBV12-4|TRBJ1-5|TRBD1
CASRRTGNNQPQHF
TGTGCCAGCAGGAGGACAGGCAACAATCAGCCCCAGCATTTT
>few|TRBV19|TRBJ2-1|TRBD2
CASSIGTRHNEQFF
TGTGCCAGTAGTATCGGGACTAGGCACAATGAGCAGTTCTTC
>.|TRBV6-5|TRBJ2-3|TRBD1
CASSYGTGDTDTQYF
TGTGCCAGCAGTTACGGGACAGGGGACACAGATACGCAGTATTTT
>.|TRBV15|TRBJ2-5|TRBD2
CATSRHSGRGQETQYF
TGTGCCACCAGCAGACATAGCGGGAGGGGACAAGAGACCCAGTACTTC
>.|TRBV12-3/TRBV12-4|TRBJ1-5|TRBD1
CASSFKRTGFGNQPQHF
TGTGCCAGCAGTTTTAAGAGGACAGGGTTTGGCAATCAGCCCCAGCATTTT
>.|TRBV20-1|TRBJ1-2|.
CSARDLSGLNYGYTF
TGCAGTGCTAGAGATCTATCAGGGCTAAACTATGGCTACACCTTC